A single sample gave rise to the 26 T cell receptor beta chains below, sequenced in a study of shared clonotypes between healthy human individuals. The assay was immunoSEQ multiplex PCR, and TCRdb's table has in-frame clones only and misses some. The repertoire includes about 2.4 million clones, around nine tenths of them detected once, and roughly 0.15% sits in the top ten. Sequenced material: naive CD4+ T cells sorted from blood. Subset given: CD45RA+ positively selected. The receptors were gathered from a man between 18 and 35 years old in good health.

The count of this clone is one. The chain uses TRBV25-1 and TRBJ2-2, with D perhaps TRBD2 (5 bases). The germline V and J ends were trimmed by 6 bases and 5 bases, with 10 bases remaining between them. Per the germline V gene, CDR1 is MGHDK and CDR2 is SYGVNS. CDR3 length equals 13 residues. The CDR3 nucleotides read TGTGCCAGCAGCCCCCCGGGGACCGGGGAGCTGTTTTTT. It is translated as CASSPPGTGELFF.

J is TRBJ2-3 and V is TRBV9, with 8 bases identical to TRBD2. Looked up from germline, CDR1 is SGDLS and CDR2 is YYNGEE. Germline trimming cut 4 bases from V and 5 bases from J; bases unmatched to any gene: 6. The CDR3 has 14 residues. CDR3 in amino acids: CASSPRGGIDTQYF. The CDR3 DNA is TGTGCCAGCAGCCCCCGGGGGGGAATAGATACGCAGTATTTT.

The chain couples TRBV7-9 to TRBJ1-6; possibly TRBD1 for D (5 bases). The CDR3 length is 15 residues. In germline, CDR1 is SEHNR, CDR2 FQNEAQ (reference sequence). The V and J ends lost 7 bases and 6 bases respectively, with 16 bases between them. The CDR3 coding sequence is TGTGCCAGCACCGACCGGGGACCCCCTAATTCACCCCTCCACTTT. It is translated as CASTDRGPPNSPLHF. The full variable domain, with the rest looked up from reference TRBV7-9 and TRBJ1-6, is DTGVSQNPRHKITKRGQNVTFRCDPISEHNRLYWYRQTLGQGPEFLTYFQNEAQLEKSRLLSDRFSAERPKGSFSTLEIQRTEQGDSAMYLCASTDRGPPNSPLHFGNGTRLTVT.

In regard to this clone: This specimen includes other DNA sequences encoding the same CDR3. The rearrangement links TRBV5-1 to TRBJ1-3; D is ambiguous. With 0 bases removed from V and 2 bases from J, the gap between germline ends came to 9 bases. The germline V gene encodes CDR1 SGHRS and CDR2 YFSETQ. This CDR3 spans 15 amino acids. CDR3 coding DNA: TGCGCCAGCAGCTTGGGAGGGTTGGCTGGAAACACCATATATTTT. Amino acids: CASSLGGLAGNTIYF.

This clone was detected only once. The chain has TRBV19 and TRBJ1-5; D not certain. Germline lookup yields CDR1 LNHDA and CDR2 SQIVND (reference sequence). V lost 3 bases and J lost 6, with 12 bases in between. This CDR3 is built from 14 residues. The CDR3 nucleotides are TGTGCCAGTAGTATTTTGGGAGTAAGTCAGCCCCAGCATTTT. Translated: CASSILGVSQPQHF. Full variable domain (missing parts from reference TRBV19 and TRBJ1-5): DGGITQSPKYLFRKEGQNVTLSCEQNLNHDAMYWYRQDPGQGLRLIYYSQIVNDFQKGDIAEGYSVSREKKESFPLTVTSAQKNPTAFYLCASSILGVSQPQHFGDGTRLSIL.

The chain links TRBV7-9 to TRBJ2-1; 7 bases line up with TRBD2. CDR1 SEHNR and CDR2 FQNEAQ come from the germline V gene (reference sequence). The CDR3 sequence is 14 residues long. Unmatched junction bases numbered 6, after V lost 1 base and J lost 9 bases. The CDR3 spells CASSLGGGSVEQFF. CDR3 sequence (DNA): TGTGCCAGCAGCTTAGGGGGAGGGTCGGTTGAGCAGTTCTTC.

This clone was observed once. The rearrangement uses TRBV7-2 and TRBJ2-4; 9 positions agree with TRBD2. CDR1 is SGHTA and CDR2 is FQGNSA in the germline V gene. The CDR3 contains 15 residues. With 5 bases clipped from V and 1 base from J, the junction kept 3 bases outside the gene matches. The CDR3 loop is CASSASGAAKNIQYF. CDR3 nucleotide sequence: TGTGCCAGCAGCGCTAGCGGGGCGGCCAAAAACATTCAGTACTTC.

On this clone itself: Within the sample, other DNA sequences also encode this same CDR3. This chain connects TRBV5-1 to TRBJ1-1; no firm D call. V gave up 4 bases and J gave up 1 base, with 11 bases separating them. The CDR3 totals 14 residues. Germline CDR1 SGHRS, CDR2 YFSETQ. The CDR3 here is CASSLRTGNTEAFF. The CDR3 bases are TGCGCCAGCAGCCTCAGGACCGGGAACACTGAAGCTTTCTTT.

The V call is TRBV11-3, the J call TRBJ2-1; TRBD2 aligns across 9 bases. The CDR3 is 16 residues long. The germline V gene has CDR1 SGHNT and CDR2 YENEEA. With V trimmed by 5 bases and J by 8 bases, 13 bases remained unmatched. As DNA, the CDR3 is TGTGCCAGCAGCCCGGGCAAAGCGGGGGGCCAGGATGAGCAGTTCTTC. It specifies CASSPGKAGGQDEQFF. Full variable domain (outside the CDR3, taken from reference TRBV11-3 and TRBJ2-1): EAGVVQSPRYKIIEKKQPVAFWCNPISGHNTLYWYLQNLGQGPELLIRYENEEAVDDSQLPKDRFSAERLKGVDSTLKIQPAELGDSAVYLCASSPGKAGGQDEQFFGPGTRLTVL.

The V call is TRBV5-8, the J call TRBJ2-1; 10 positions agree with TRBD2. V shed 4 bases, J shed 4 bases, and the junction held 5 bases outside the gene matches. The germline gives CDR1 SGHTS, CDR2 YDEGEE. The CDR3 is made up of 15 amino acids. The CDR3 sequence is CASSRGTSEYNEQFF. The CDR3 DNA follows: TGTGCCAGCAGCCGCGGGACTAGCGAGTACAATGAGCAGTTCTTC.

The chain employs TRBV23-1 and TRBJ2-1; tentative D call: TRBD2 (11 bases). TRBV23-1 is noted as an ORF with a role that remains uncertain. V lost 6 bases to trimming and J lost 10 bases, with 34 bases between them. The CDR3 has 19 amino acids. The chain's CDR3 is CASRRYGTGARLAGGEQFF. DNA of the CDR3: TGCGCCAGCAGGCGCTACGGGACAGGGGCGCGGCTAGCGGGAGGCGAGCAGTTCTTC.

The chain recombines TRBV28 with TRBJ2-2, with TRBD2 matching 11 bases. Germline CDR1 MDHEN, CDR2 SYDVKM. The CDR3 has 16 residues. Trimming at V came to 5 bases and at J to 6 bases, leaving 8 bases not matched to a gene. The CDR3 loop is CASSQLAGDSAGELFF. As DNA, the CDR3 is TGTGCCAGCAGTCAACTAGCGGGAGATTCGGCCGGGGAGCTGTTTTTT.

This chain connects TRBV7-9 to TRBJ2-1, with 11 bases matching TRBD2. The CDR3 totals 13 residues. Germline values: CDR1 SEHNR, CDR2 FQNEAQ (reference sequence). CDR3 sequence: CRTSGRHDNEQFF. The DNA of the CDR3 is TGTCGAACTAGCGGGAGACATGACAATGAGCAGTTCTTC.

The J gene is TRBJ2-1, the V gene TRBV5-1; TRBD2 matches 12 bases. From germline, CDR1 is SGHRS and CDR2 YFSETQ. The CDR3 is made up of 15 amino acids. Unmatched junction bases numbered 4, after V lost 3 bases and J lost 6 bases. The CDR3 here is CASSSGLAGPNEQFF. In DNA, the CDR3 is TGCGCCAGCAGCTCTGGACTAGCGGGACCCAATGAGCAGTTCTTC.

The chain uses TRBV18 and TRBJ2-7; 7 bases are a match to TRBD2. The CDR3 is 15 residues long. Germline V gene sequence: CDR1 KGHSH, CDR2 LQKENI. V shed 3 bases, J shed 2 bases, and the junction held 7 bases outside the gene matches. DNA for the CDR3: TGTGCCAGCTCACCTCGCCTAGCGGAGGCCTACGAGCAGTACTTC. Encoded protein: CASSPRLAEAYEQYF.

The CDR3, as DNA: TGTGCCAGCTCCGGGGCCGGGGAGCGGAGCGAGCAGTACTTC. Amino acids: CASSGAGERSEQYF. The chain couples TRBV18 to TRBJ2-7, with D perhaps assigned TRBD1 or TRBD2 (5 bases each). Germline-derived CDR1 and CDR2 are KGHSH and LQKENI. CDR3 length equals 14 residues. The germline V and J ends were trimmed by 6 bases and 6 bases, with 18 bases remaining between them.

J is TRBJ2-7 and V is TRBV27; D is unresolved. This CDR3 region has 13 residues. V was cut by 3 bases and J by 9 bases, with 15 bases left in between. Germline CDR1 and CDR2: MNHEY and SMNVEV (reference sequence). CDR3 region: CASSLTQSTGQYF. The CDR3 nucleotides are TGTGCCAGCAGTTTGACTCAATCTACGGGGCAGTACTTC.

The V gene is TRBV5-1, the J gene TRBJ2-5; D is ambiguous. V was pared by 3 bases and J by 7 bases, with 7 bases between. The CDR3 sequence is 11 residues long. Germline V gene lookup returns CDR1 SGHRS and CDR2 YFSETQ. The CDR3, as DNA: TGCGCCAGCAGCTCGGCGGCGACCCAGTACTTC. This sequence encodes CASSSAATQYF.

About this clone itself: Distinct nucleotide sequences in the sample also encode this CDR3. The chain carries TRBV14 and TRBJ1-6; tentative D call: TRBD1 (6 bases). The V end lost 2 bases, the J end lost 9 bases, and 8 bases lay between the germline ends. The CDR3 consists of 13 residues. Germline assignment: CDR1 SGHDN and CDR2 FVKESK. The CDR3 reads CASSQTGSSPLHF. CDR3 coding DNA: TGTGCCAGCAGCCAAACAGGGAGTTCACCCCTCCACTTT. The full variable domain, with the rest looked up from reference TRBV14 and TRBJ1-6, is EAGVTQFPSHSVIEKGQTVTLRCDPISGHDNLYWYRRVMGKEIKFLLHFVKESKQDESGMPNNRFLAERTGGTYSTLKVQPAELEDSGVYFCASSQTGSSPLHFGNGTRLTVT.

The chain carries TRBV6-6 and TRBJ2-7, with D unclear. Germline CDR1 is MNHNY and CDR2 is SVGAGI (reference sequence). V lost 5 bases, J lost 3 bases, and 11 bases lay in between. CDR3 size: 13 residues. The CDR3 loop is CASSLDSYYEQYF. The DNA of the CDR3 is TGTGCCAGCAGTCTCGATAGCTACTACGAGCAGTACTTC.

V is TRBV13 and J is TRBJ2-2, with 7 bases matching TRBD1. Germline-derived CDR1 and CDR2 are PRHDT and FYEKMQ (reference sequence). CDR3 length equals 15 residues. V lost 4 bases, J lost 10 bases, and 12 bases stayed unmatched. CDR3 sequence (DNA): TGTGCCAGCAGCTGGGGACAGCTGAAAAGAGAGGAGCTGTTTTTT. As protein: CASSWGQLKREELFF. The whole variable domain, remainder taken from reference TRBV13 and TRBJ2-2, is AAGVIQSPRHLIKEKRETATLKCYPIPRHDTVYWYQQGPGQDPQFLISFYEKMQSDKGSIPDRFSAQQFSDYHSELNMSSLELGDSALYFCASSWGQLKREELFFGEGSRLTVL.

Regarding this clone: The germline gene is not matched at one end of the junction; a read error may be the cause. This sequence joins TRBV2 and TRBJ2-7; 8 bases are shared with TRBD2. CDR1 and CDR2 from the germline V gene are SNHLY and FYNNEI. The CDR3 loop spans 16 amino acids. The CDR3 protein is CASSEDVAGISYEQYF. Written as DNA, the CDR3 is TGTGCCAGCAGCGAAGATGTAGCGGGGATCTCCTACGAGCAGTACTTC.

With respect to this clone: Other DNA sequences in this specimen translate into the identical CDR3. The V gene is TRBV19, the J gene TRBJ1-1; D not resolved. Germline V lookup: CDR1 LNHDA, CDR2 SQIVND (reference sequence). The CDR3 loop spans 13 amino acids. The germline V and J ends were trimmed by 6 bases and 0 bases, with 8 bases remaining between them. Here the CDR3 DNA reads TGTGCCAGTAGCTACACTATGAACACTGAAGCTTTCTTT. As protein: CASSYTMNTEAFF.

Note on this clone: Other DNA sequences in the sample encode the same CDR3. This chain links TRBV30 with TRBJ1-1; no clear D. CDR1 is GTSNPN, CDR2 SVGIG, per germline (reference sequence). Trimming cost V 3 bases and J 5 bases, with 7 bases left between them. This CDR3 has 11 residues. The CDR3 region is CAWSGETEAFF. In DNA form, the CDR3 reads TGTGCCTGGAGCGGAGAGACTGAAGCTTTCTTT.

This chain links TRBV5-4 with TRBJ2-7; 10 bases map to TRBD1. V shed 4 bases, J shed 9 bases, and the junction held 10 bases outside the gene matches. Germline lookup yields CDR1 SGHNT and CDR2 YYREEE (reference sequence). The CDR3 consists of 14 residues. CDR3 residues: CASSAGTGVERQYF. CDR3 nucleotide sequence: TGTGCCAGCAGCGCGGGGACAGGGGTGGAAAGGCAGTACTTC.

V gene TRBV7-2 combines with J gene TRBJ1-3, with D unresolved. This CDR3 is built from 13 residues. The germline V gene has CDR1 SGHTA and CDR2 FQGNSA. V lost 1 base and J lost 7, with 8 bases in between. CDR3 DNA: TGTGCCAGCAGCTTAGGCCCCGGGAACACCATATATTTT. Amino acid sequence: CASSLGPGNTIYF. Full variable domain (remainder filled in from reference TRBV7-2 and TRBJ1-3): GAGVSQSPSNKVTEKGKDVELRCDPISGHTALYWYRQSLGQGLEFLIYFQGNSAPDKSGLPSDRFSAERTGGSVSTLTIQRTQQEDSAVYLCASSLGPGNTIYFGEGSWLTVV.